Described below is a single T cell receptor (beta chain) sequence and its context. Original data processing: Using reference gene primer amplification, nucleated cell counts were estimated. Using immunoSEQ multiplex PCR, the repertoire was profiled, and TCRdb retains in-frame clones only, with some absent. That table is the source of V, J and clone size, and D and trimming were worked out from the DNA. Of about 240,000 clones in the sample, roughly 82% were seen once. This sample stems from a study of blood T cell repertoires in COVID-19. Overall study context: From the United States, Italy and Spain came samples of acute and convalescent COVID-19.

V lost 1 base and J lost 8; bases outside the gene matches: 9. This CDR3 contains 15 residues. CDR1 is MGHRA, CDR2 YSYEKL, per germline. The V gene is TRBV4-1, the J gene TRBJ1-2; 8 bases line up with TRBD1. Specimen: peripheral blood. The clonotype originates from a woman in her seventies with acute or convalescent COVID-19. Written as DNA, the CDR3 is TGCGCCAGCAGCCAAGTCACAGGGGGTTTCTTCGGCTACACCTTC. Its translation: CASSQVTGGFFGYTF.